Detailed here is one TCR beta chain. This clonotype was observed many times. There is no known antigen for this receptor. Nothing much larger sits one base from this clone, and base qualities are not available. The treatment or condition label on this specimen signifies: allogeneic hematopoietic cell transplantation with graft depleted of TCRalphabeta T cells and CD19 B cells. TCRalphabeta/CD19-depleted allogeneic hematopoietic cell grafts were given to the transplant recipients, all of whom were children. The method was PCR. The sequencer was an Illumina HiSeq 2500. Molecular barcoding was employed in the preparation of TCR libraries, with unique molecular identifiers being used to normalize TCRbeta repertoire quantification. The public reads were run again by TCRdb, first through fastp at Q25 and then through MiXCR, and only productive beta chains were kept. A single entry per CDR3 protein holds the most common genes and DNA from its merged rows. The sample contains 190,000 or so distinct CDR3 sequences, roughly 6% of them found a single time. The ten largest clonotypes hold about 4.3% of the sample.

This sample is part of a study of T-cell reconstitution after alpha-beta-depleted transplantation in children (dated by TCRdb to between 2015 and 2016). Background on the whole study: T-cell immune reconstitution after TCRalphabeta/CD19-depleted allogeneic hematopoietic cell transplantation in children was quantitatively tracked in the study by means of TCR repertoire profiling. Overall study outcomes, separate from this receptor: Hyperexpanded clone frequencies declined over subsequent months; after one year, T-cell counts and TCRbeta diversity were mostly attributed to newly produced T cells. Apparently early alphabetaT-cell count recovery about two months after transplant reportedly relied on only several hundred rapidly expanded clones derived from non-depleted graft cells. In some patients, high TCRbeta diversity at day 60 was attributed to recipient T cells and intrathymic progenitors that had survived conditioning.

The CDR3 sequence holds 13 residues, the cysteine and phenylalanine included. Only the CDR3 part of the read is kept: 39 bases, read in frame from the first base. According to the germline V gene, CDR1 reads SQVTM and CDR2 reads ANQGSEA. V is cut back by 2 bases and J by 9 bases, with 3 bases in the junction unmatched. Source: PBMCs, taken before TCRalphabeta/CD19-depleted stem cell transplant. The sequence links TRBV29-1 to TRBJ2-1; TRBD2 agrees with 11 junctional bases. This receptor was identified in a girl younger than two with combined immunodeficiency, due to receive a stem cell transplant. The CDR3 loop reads CSVESLAGGEQFF. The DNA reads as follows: TGCAGCGTTGAATCGCTAGCGGGAGGTGAGCAGTTCTTC.